This T cell receptor beta chain stems from a study of cytomegalovirus exposure and HLA in healthy donors. Study-wide points: Published work reported that the classifier diagnosed cytomegalovirus status with high specificity and sensitivity. It emerged from a later analysis that several of the most significant clusters appeared to be linked to common viral pathogens.

The J segment lost 2 bases and the V segment lost 5 bases, leaving 3 bases of the junction unmatched. The germline V gene encodes CDR1 MDHEN and CDR2 SYDVKM. CDR3 size: 15 residues. Remarks on this clone: Its cognate antigen is unknown.

60 Vbeta and 13 Jbeta primers were used in PCR. Clones were read by immunoSEQ multiplex PCR, and TCRdb kept only the in-frame ones, dropping some. The table shows about 110,000 clones, with 60% to 75% occurring only once. Sample: PBMCs. The TCR was taken from a man aged 25-45 years in good health and CMV-seronegative. The chain recombines TRBV28 with TRBJ1-5; the match to TRBD1 covers 10 bases. Here the CDR3 DNA reads TGTGCCAGCAGTAAAGGGACAGGGGGCAATCAGCCCCAGCATTTT. This codes for CASSKGTGGNQPQHF.